This TCR beta chain is drawn from a study of shared clonotypes between healthy human individuals. To note about this clone: The antigen is undetermined.

J was trimmed by 3 bases and V by 1 base; bases with no gene match: 3. The CDR3 covers 16 residues. From germline, CDR1 is MNHNY and CDR2 SVGAGI (reference sequence). In the authors' methods: Filtering differed because ImmunoSEQ produced junction-only sequences that carried no quality scores. Using immunoSEQ multiplex PCR, the repertoire was profiled, and TCRdb retains in-frame clones only, with some absent. V and J calls and clone size follow that table, whereas D and trimming were derived from the DNA. Here the sample spans around 2,000,000 clones, about 95% being singletons. Points from the study as a whole: A small donor pool kept down the genetic and exposure-history diversity that was represented. For sorted subsets, rarefaction showed incomplete sequencing despite large depth.

Terminally differentiated effector memory CD45RA+ cells were left out of the naive CD8 fraction, which was CD45RO-negative and positively selected for CCR7. The receptor comes from a man aged 18 to 35 in good health. Material: naive CD8+ T cells sorted from blood. The chain couples TRBV6-6 to TRBJ1-6; TRBD1 matches at 7 bases. CDR3 protein: CASSYLGQDYNSPLHF. The CDR3 DNA sequence: TGTGCCAGCAGTTACTTAGGACAGGACTATAATTCACCCCTCCACTTT.